This T cell receptor beta chain appears in the sequencing data of a study of T cell clones after liver transplantation (dated by TCRdb to between 2017 and 2020). Regarding the complete study: Samples were obtained from ITN030ST, a randomized trial in which withdrawal of immunosuppression was attempted within 2 years of liver transplantation. Donor-reactive T cell clones were identified using TCRbeta sequencing after a pre-transplant mixed lymphocyte reaction and were then followed in post-transplant blood. As an antigen-independent comparator for the donor-reactive sequences, third party-reactive TCRbeta sequences from pre-transplant MLRs were identified as well. Three of the eight recipients were HCV-positive; the others were transplanted for non-autoimmune, non-viral indications. No induction therapy was given to the subjects, and standard immunosuppression was administered until randomization at 12-24 months post-transplant. Tolerance was defined as complete immunosuppression withdrawal for at least one year with no rise in liver enzymes beyond twice the upper limit of normal. Blood samples were collected pre-transplant, pre-randomization before withdrawal, and post-randomization after either complete withdrawal or failed withdrawal. The studied cohort comprised 8 liver transplant recipients, 3 classified as tolerant and 5 as non-tolerant. The paper as a whole reports these results and caveats: A greater decline was seen for donor-reactive sequences than for third party-reactive sequences, suggesting partial antigen-specific deletion unrelated to withdrawal success. Circulating donor-reactive CD4 TCRbeta sequences fell significantly post-transplant in most of the 8 subjects, irrespective of tolerance or HCV status. In a couple of subjects, low numbers of available donor cells limited the measurable donor-reactive repertoire. Because allograft tissue specimens were not available, migration of donor-reactive T cells into the graft, rather than deletion, may have occurred. The conclusions were considered preliminary, being limited by small, heterogeneous patient numbers and non-standardized post-transplant time points. When repertoire turnover was taken into account, detection of donor-reactive sequences was significantly reduced in 7 of 8 subjects for CD4 and in 8 of 8 subjects for CD8.

Using immunoSEQ, frozen genomic DNA was subjected to high-throughput TCRbeta CDR3 sequencing, a process that included PCR amplification, mapping, bias correction and internal controls. The published analysis was carried out like this. Only productive rearrangements were retained, and each unique TCRbeta sequence was defined by its CDR3 nucleotide sequence together with its V and J gene. A sequence counted as donor-reactive only if the sequence showed at least 5-fold expansion in CFSE-low cells compared with unstimulated pre-transplant cells and had a frequency of at least 0.01%. Per-subject minimum frequency thresholds, based on the lowest-template unstimulated sample, ensured at least 90% detection power. Jensen-Shannon divergence between the top 1000 TCRbeta sequences post-transplant and pre-transplant was used to measure repertoire turnover. Changes in detection of donor-reactive sequences were assessed with two-sided Fisher's exact tests. Drawn from immuneACCESS, this table holds only the in-frame rearrangements with V and J called that TCRdb kept. Clones are partly lost; checked studies trace under half to an unresolved V gene and leave the rest unexplained. The D gene and trimming were derived from the DNA, and the V and J assignments and clone size from that table. This sample has about 80,000 clones in its table, and around four fifths of those were observed once. Of the sample, roughly 0.44% is held by the ten largest clones.

This clone was seen once. Its target antigen remains unknown. No base quality values were provided; no much bigger clone lies one nucleotide off. Relative to germline, V is 6 bases shorter and J is 3 bases shorter, with 8 bases between their ends. The CDR3 runs 12 residues from the cysteine to the phenylalanine. Left in the record is the CDR3 DNA by itself, 36 bases read in frame from the first base. The germline V gene encodes CDR1 MNHEY and CDR2 SMNVEV (reference sequence). Unstimulated PBMCs, after thawing, were stained for CD3, CD4 and CD8 and then FACS-sorted into CD3+CD4+ and CD3+CD8+ populations. All 8 studied subjects were randomized to immunosuppression withdrawal. Genomic DNA was isolated with the Qiagen DNeasy Blood and Tissue Kit.

The chain is made from TRBV27 and TRBJ1-1; the D segment could be TRBD1, given 5 matching bases. Sequenced here: CD4+ T cells from blood, sampled about 46 months after liver transplant. The sequence was collected from a human patient who received a liver transplant. Following a transplant, a fraction of the T cells may be traceable to the graft donor. The CDR3 reads CASSGGDTEAFF. The sequence in DNA is TGTGCCAGCAGCGGGGGGGACACTGAAGCTTTCTTT.